The next 18 T cell receptor beta chains were all read from a single sample in a study of CD8+CD57+ T cells in acquired aplastic anemia. Both TCR beta VDJ combination and CDR3 sequence profiling were carried out. Genomic DNA was the template for this profiling. TCRdb ran MiXCR on the reads and lists one entry per CDR3 protein. The sample gives about 220,000 distinct CDR3 sequences, roughly 35% of which show up once; 0.95% to 1.3% is in the top ten. The sequencing input was sorted CD4+, CD8+, or CD8+CD57+ T cells (not recorded which) from PBMCs. These receptors all stem from a human donor in good health, serving as a control.

This clonotype appeared many times. The chain combines TRBV20-1 with TRBJ2-1; possible D gene TRBD2, 6 bases. Germline V lookup: CDR1 DFQATT, CDR2 SNEGSKA (reference sequence). Trimming took 3 bases from V and 4 from J, leaving 10 bases between them. This CDR3 is 13 amino acids long. CDR3 nucleotide sequence: TGCAGTGCTAGTCGCGGGGTGTACAATGAGCAGTTCTTC. Protein: CSASRGVYNEQFF.

At least ten counts were recorded for this clonotype. V and J are TRBV19 and TRBJ2-1; TRBD2 is a possible D gene (5 bases). The CDR3 covers 15 residues. Trimming shortened V by 7 bases and J by 0 bases, and 13 bases separated the two germline ends. Germline V gene sequence: CDR1 LNHDA, CDR2 SQIVND (reference sequence). In DNA, the CDR3 is TGTGCCAGTATGAAGGACGGAGGCTCCTACAATGAGCAGTTCTTC. It translates to CASMKDGGSYNEQFF.

A note on this clonotype: With a much larger clone just one base away, this may be a read error. The chain uses TRBV19 and TRBJ1-6; the D is unclear. This CDR3 is built from 15 residues. Per germline, CDR1 LNHDA and CDR2 SQIVND (reference sequence). V lost 4 bases to trimming and J lost 7 bases, with 14 bases between them. The DNA of the CDR3 is TGTGCCAGTAGTAGTAGTAACGGCGAAAATTCACCCCTCCACTTT. Translated: CASSSSNGENSPLHF.

This clonotype was observed at least ten times. The chain uses TRBV20-1 and TRBJ2-1, with D perhaps TRBD2 (6 bases). CDR1 is DFQATT, CDR2 SNEGSKA, per germline (reference sequence). This CDR3 comprises 14 residues. Trimming shortened V by 6 bases and J by 0 bases, and 12 bases separated the two germline ends. The CDR3 region is CSAKSGSSYNEQFF. CDR3 sequence (DNA): TGCAGTGCCAAATCCGGGAGCTCCTACAATGAGCAGTTCTTC.

This clonotype was counted a few times. V is TRBV28 and J is TRBJ2-3; 8 bases are shared with TRBD2. Per germline, CDR1 MDHEN and CDR2 SYDVKM. V trimming: 5 bases; J trimming: 1 base; junction bases outside the gene matches: 5. The CDR3 sequence is 15 residues long. CDR3 sequence (DNA): TGTGCCAGCAGTCAACGGGGGGGTGGCACAGATACGCAGTATTTT. Translating gives CASSQRGGGTDTQYF.

This clonotype was recorded a few times. The gene calls are TRBV25-1 and TRBJ1-1; D unclear. Between the trimmed V and J ends, which lost 4 bases and 10 bases, there was a span of 13 bases. The CDR3 totals 12 residues. Germline V gene lookup returns CDR1 MGHDK and CDR2 SYGVNS. The CDR3 sequence is CASSASDFGAFF. Written as DNA, the CDR3 is TGTGCCAGCAGTGCATCGGACTTCGGAGCTTTCTTT.

The V and J genes are TRBV6-1 and TRBJ2-3; the match to TRBD2 covers 12 bases. From germline, CDR1 is MNHNS and CDR2 SASEGT. V dropped 2 bases and J dropped 4; count of bases not matched to a gene: 4. CDR3 length: 16 residues. The CDR3 sequence: CASSETSGGLPDTQYF. As DNA, the CDR3 is TGTGCCAGCAGTGAAACTAGCGGGGGGCTCCCAGATACGCAGTATTTT.

Details on this clonotype: Since the CDR3 does not end with the conserved phenylalanine or tryptophan, this likely comes from a read error. The limits of the CDR3 on the DNA are not certain, so only TCRdb's listed CDR3 is given. The CDR3: CASNLNQDI. The chain couples TRBV2 to TRBJ2-7. The CDR3 sequence runs 9 residues, both termini included. Germline lookup yields CDR1 SNHLY and CDR2 FYNNEI.

Many counts were recorded for this clonotype. This chain uses TRBV20-1 with TRBJ2-1; TRBD2 matches at 9 bases. The CDR3 is made up of 14 amino acids. The junction had 11 bases not matched to a gene; V was cut back by 7 bases and J by 7 bases. Germline-derived CDR1 and CDR2 are DFQATT and SNEGSKA (reference sequence). The CDR3 coding sequence is TGCAGTGGAAAGCGGCCGGGACTAGCTAATGAGCAGTTCTTC. This gives the protein CSGKRPGLANEQFF.

In this sample, this clonotype turned up a few times. The chain carries TRBV30 and TRBJ1-6, with D perhaps matching TRBD1 (6 bases). This CDR3 region has 13 residues. Germline assignment: CDR1 GTSNPN and CDR2 SVGIG (reference sequence). V shed 5 bases and J shed 6 bases, with 11 bases lying between them. CDR3 coding DNA: TGTGCCTGGGCCGGACAGCTTAATTCACCCCTCCACTTT. Translation: CAWAGQLNSPLHF. The full variable domain, with the rest looked up from reference TRBV30 and TRBJ1-6, is SQTIHQWPATLVQPVGSPLSLECTVEGTSNPNLYWYRQAAGRGLQLLFYSVGIGQISSEVPQNLSASRPQDRQFILSSKKLLLSDSGFYLCAWAGQLNSPLHFGNGTRLTVT.

The chain joins TRBV11-1 to TRBJ1-5; D uncertain. CDR3 length: 22 amino acids. CDR1 and CDR2 from the germline V gene are SGHAT and FQDESV (reference sequence). Between the trimmed V and J ends, which lost 0 bases and 0 bases, there was a span of 27 bases. The DNA of the CDR3 is TGTGCCAGCAGCTTAGCTTTGGTCGGGTACCCAATCGACCCTTATAGCAATCAGCCCCAGCATTTT. This gives the protein CASSLALVGYPIDPYSNQPQHF.

In this sample, this clonotype turned up many times. The V gene is TRBV2, the J gene TRBJ2-3; D may be TRBD1 (6 bases). The CDR3 runs to 14 residues. Germline V gene sequence: CDR1 SNHLY, CDR2 FYNNEI. The V end lost 7 bases, the J end lost 0 bases, and 11 bases lay between the germline ends. The CDR3 DNA follows: TGTGCCAGCAATTTTAGGGGGAGCACAGATACGCAGTATTTT. Its protein product is CASNFRGSTDTQYF.

The chain joins TRBV7-9 to TRBJ1-4; weak D call: TRBD1 (5 bases). The V gene lost 3 bases and the J gene lost 7 bases, with 21 bases spanning the gap. The germline gives CDR1 SEHNR, CDR2 FQNEAQ (reference sequence). The CDR3 extends over 17 amino acids. The CDR3 region is CASSFITIGVLGEKLFF. In nucleotides, the CDR3 is TGTGCCAGCAGCTTCATCACAATAGGGGTACTAGGTGAAAAACTGTTTTTT.

There are a few counts of this clonotype. A much bigger clone sits one base away, suggesting this may be a read error. V gene TRBV2 combines with J gene TRBJ2-1, with TRBD1 matching 10 bases. The CDR3 has 15 amino acids. CDR1 is SNHLY, CDR2 FYNNEI, per germline. CDR3 protein: CASRQDRGEYSEQFF. In DNA, the CDR3 is TGTGCCAGCAGACAGGACAGGGGGGAATACAGTGAGCAGTTCTTC.

This clonotype was recorded at least ten times. The chain employs TRBV2 and TRBJ2-7, with 12 bases lining up with TRBD1. The CDR3 covers 13 residues. With V trimmed by 6 bases and J by 5 bases, 2 bases remained unmatched. Per germline, CDR1 SNHLY and CDR2 FYNNEI. CDR3: CASRGTGGDEQYF. In nucleotides, the CDR3 is TGTGCCAGCAGAGGGACAGGGGGCGACGAGCAGTACTTC.

In DNA, the CDR3 is TGTGCCAGCAGTGTTACACAGGGGTTGGGGTACGAGCAGTACTTC. This codes for CASSVTQGLGYEQYF. The chain links TRBV27 to TRBJ2-7; 7 nucleotides agree with TRBD1. V lost 5 bases and J lost 4; bases outside the gene matches: 11. This CDR3 is 15 amino acids long. Germline-derived CDR1 and CDR2 are MNHEY and SMNVEV (reference sequence).

The chain couples TRBV6-5 to TRBJ2-6; D not certain. CDR3 length equals 16 residues. The V and J ends lost 0 bases and 3 bases respectively, with 9 bases between them. CDR1 is MNHEY, CDR2 SVGAGI, per germline. CDR3 region: CASSYSVAFGANVLTF. The CDR3 DNA reads TGTGCCAGCAGTTACTCGGTTGCTTTTGGGGCCAACGTCCTGACTTTC.

This clonotype occurred many times. The chain combines TRBV19 with TRBJ2-7; D call uncertain. V was trimmed by 6 bases and J by 2 bases, leaving 14 bases between them. This CDR3 is 14 amino acids long. Per the germline V gene, CDR1 is LNHDA and CDR2 is SQIVND (reference sequence). CDR3 sequence: CASRRDTRAYEQYF. The DNA for the CDR3 is TGTGCCAGTAGGAGAGACACCCGCGCCTACGAGCAGTACTTC.